This T cell receptor beta chain was recovered during a study of CD8 T cells in ankylosing spondylitis. Whole-study findings and limits: Disease-linked clones were reportedly significantly enriched in matched ankylosing spondylitis synovial fluid. One TCR beta motif, made up of roughly 8 highly homologous variants, appeared characteristic of ankylosing spondylitis blood.

For this clonotype: The target antigen is unknown.

Using its own MiXCR run on the 5' RACE reads, TCRdb lists one record per CDR3 protein. The table has about 540,000 distinct CDR3 sequences, more than 9.5% seen once. The germline V gene encodes CDR1 LNHNV and CDR2 YYDKDF (reference sequence). CDR3 length: 19 amino acids. Trimming took 3 bases from V and 0 from J; bases not matched to a gene: 11. The chain couples TRBV15 to TRBJ2-1; TRBD2 agrees at 10 bases. Sequencing input: blood, either unsorted or a sorted T cell fraction (not recorded which). The sequence was collected from a male donor with ankylosing spondylitis. CDR3 residues: CATSSWGSGRSGSYNEQFF. The CDR3 DNA follows: TGTGCCACCAGCAGTTGGGGTAGCGGGAGGAGTGGCTCCTACAATGAGCAGTTCTTC.